The 9 T cell receptor beta chains given below trace back to one sample, sequenced in a study of blood T cell repertoires in COVID-19. Method: immunoSEQ multiplex PCR; TCRdb's copy keeps in-frame clones and lacks some. Among 200,000 to 250,000 clones listed, 65% to 85% were seen once. The sample taken for sequencing was peripheral blood. The receptors shown here come from a woman aged 25-40 years with COVID-19, enrolled during active disease.

The chain uses TRBV3-1 (or the pseudogene TRBV3-2) and TRBJ1-1, with D maybe TRBD1 (6 bases). The V end was cut by 5 bases, the J end by 7 bases, with 17 bases between. The germline gives CDR1 LGHDT, CDR2 YNNKEL (reference sequence). This CDR3 contains 14 residues. The CDR3 protein is CASSEPRTASEAFF. The CDR3 nucleotides read TGTGCCAGCAGCGAACCCCGGACAGCCAGTGAAGCTTTCTTT.

V usage is TRBV6-5 and J usage is TRBJ1-1; 8 nucleotides agree with TRBD1. Germline assignment: CDR1 MNHEY and CDR2 SVGAGI. The CDR3 spans 15 residues. V trimming: 6 bases; J trimming: 5 bases; junction bases outside the gene matches: 11. Written as DNA, the CDR3 is TGTGCCAGCAGAATTTCGGACAGGGAAAAAACTGAAGCTTTCTTT. Protein sequence: CASRISDREKTEAFF.

The chain combines TRBV6-1 with TRBJ1-5, with D perhaps matching TRBD1 (5 bases). This CDR3 spans 15 amino acids. From germline, CDR1 is MNHNS and CDR2 SASEGT. V gave up 2 bases and J gave up 4 bases, with 12 bases separating them. The CDR3 loop reads CASSETRGGNQPQHF. DNA of the CDR3: TGTGCCAGCAGTGAAACTCGGGGGGGGAATCAGCCCCAGCATTTT.

This chain joins TRBV5-5 and TRBJ1-2; D not resolved. The CDR3 is made up of 15 amino acids. The V end was cut by 2 bases, the J end by 4 bases, with 15 bases between. CDR1 and CDR2 (germline): SGHKS, YYEKEE (reference sequence). CDR3 sequence: CASSLPPPGSYGYTF. In nucleotides, the CDR3 is TGTGCCAGCAGCTTACCACCTCCGGGGAGCTATGGCTACACCTTC.

This chain joins TRBV19 and TRBJ1-1, with TRBD1 matching over 8 bases. CDR1 is LNHDA and CDR2 is SQIVND in the germline V gene (reference sequence). CDR3 length equals 14 residues. V shed 3 bases and J 7 bases; nucleotides not matched to a gene: 7. CDR3 bases: TGTGCCAGTAGTATGACCCCGACAGGGGTTGAAGCTTTCTTT. Encoded protein: CASSMTPTGVEAFF.

The CDR3 here is CASSTGDRENTGELFF. In nucleotides, the CDR3 is TGTGCCAGCAGTACAGGGGACAGGGAGAACACCGGGGAGCTGTTTTTT. V and J are TRBV9 and TRBJ2-2, with TRBD1 matching over 9 bases. V lost 5 bases and J lost 1; bases outside the gene matches: 6. The CDR3 consists of 16 residues. Germline V CDR1 and CDR2: SGDLS, YYNGEE.

A few counts support this clone. The chain carries TRBV27 and TRBJ2-7; D possibly corresponds to TRBD2 (6 bases). Trimming took 9 bases from V and 0 from J, leaving 18 bases between them. The CDR3 is 15 residues long. CDR1 and CDR2 from the germline V gene are MNHEY and SMNVEV (reference sequence). The CDR3 loop reads CARPGLANTSYEQYF. The DNA for the CDR3 is TGTGCCAGACCCGGGCTAGCGAATACCTCCTACGAGCAGTACTTC.

The DNA for the CDR3 is TGTGCCTGGAGTGTAGCACGCGGTATTAGCACAGATACGCAGTATTTT. It codes for CAWSVARGISTDTQYF. The rearrangement links TRBV30 to TRBJ2-3, with D unresolved. V was pared by 0 bases and J by 0 bases, with 13 bases between. Germline CDR1 reads GTSNPN; CDR2 reads SVGIG (reference sequence). This CDR3 comprises 16 residues.

The rearrangement links TRBV6-2 or TRBV6-3 to TRBJ1-5, with a possible D match to TRBD1 (5 bases). The CDR3 sequence is 15 residues long. CDR1 is MNHEY, CDR2 SVGEGT, per germline. Trimming shortened V by 1 base and J by 5 bases, and 12 bases separated the two germline ends. CDR3 nucleotides: TGTGCCAGCAGTTACTTGTCAGGGATCGATCAGCCCCAGCATTTT. This gives the protein CASSYLSGIDQPQHF.